The entry below describes one T cell receptor (beta chain). The antigen remains unidentified. cDNA came from about 0.5 to 1 ug RNA primed by random hexamers. With immunoSEQ multiplex PCR, TCR beta CDR3 was amplified across 54 Vbeta and 13 Jbeta. TCRdb re-called the immunoSEQ multiplex PCR reads with MiXCR, one entry per CDR3 protein. This sample has about 250,000 distinct CDR3 sequences, with 93% found just once. The sequenced target, TCR beta, came from blood CD8+ and CD4+ T cells. Negative isolation yielded the CD8+ and CD4+ T cells, while FACS enriched the TEMRA cells. The sample comes from a study of CD8 T cells in Susac syndrome. Points from the study as a whole: The study's TCR sequencing and HLA analysis covered a relatively small number of individuals, and the study acknowledged this.

CDR1 and CDR2 from the germline V gene are PRHDT and FYEKMQ (reference sequence). Between the trimmed V and J ends, which lost 1 base and 3 bases, there was a span of 12 bases. The CDR3 has 15 residues. V gene TRBV13 combines with J gene TRBJ2-5; no clear D gene. Sequenced input: CD4+ T cells from PBMCs. The clonotype was recovered from a human donor with multiple sclerosis. The CDR3 is CASSLAWTPEETQYF. DNA for the CDR3: TGTGCCAGCAGCTTAGCCTGGACCCCCGAAGAGACCCAGTACTTC. Combining the CDR3 with reference TRBV13 and TRBJ2-5 gives the whole variable domain AAGVIQSPRHLIKEKRETATLKCYPIPRHDTVYWYQQGPGQDPQFLISFYEKMQSDKGSIPDRFSAQQFSDYHSELNMSSLELGDSALYFCASSLAWTPEETQYFGPGTRLLVL.